The next 7 T cell receptor beta chains were all read from a single sample in a study of blood T cells in healthy people across ages. The use of a sample-barcoded 5' primer and a J-beta primer mix characterized a second PCR of roughly 6 to 12 cycles. TCRdb called the 5' RACE reads again in MiXCR, with one record for every CDR3 protein. This table holds more than 1,400,000 distinct CDR3 sequences, roughly 45% found once. The sample was blood. The receptor set was obtained from a woman younger than 30 in good health.

This clonotype was counted between two and nine times. This chain joins TRBV6-5 and TRBJ2-7; D not resolved. CDR3 length equals 13 residues. The germline V and J ends were trimmed by 5 bases and 3 bases, with 11 bases remaining between them. Germline lookup yields CDR1 MNHEY and CDR2 SVGAGI. This CDR3 reads CASSRFRRYEQYF. The CDR3 DNA reads as TGTGCCAGCAGTAGGTTCAGACGCTACGAGCAGTACTTC.

In this sample, this clonotype turned up a few times. CDR3: CASSLAQGTDNSPLHF. CDR3 coding DNA: TGTGCCAGCAGCTTAGCACAGGGAACTGATAATTCACCCCTCCACTTT. The chain links TRBV7-2 to TRBJ1-6, with D perhaps matching TRBD1 (6 bases). Trimming shortened V by 0 bases and J by 5 bases, and 11 bases separated the two germline ends. The length of the CDR3 is 16 residues. CDR1 SGHTA and CDR2 FQGNSA come from the germline V gene.

The V call is TRBV7-2, the J call TRBJ2-3; 8 bases match TRBD2. After removal of 4 bases from V and 3 bases from J, the junction contained 12 bases not matched to a gene. Germline loops: CDR1 SGHTA, CDR2 FQGNSA. This CDR3 contains 17 residues. The CDR3 DNA reads as TGTGCCAGCAGCTCGACTAGCGCCGGCAGGGGAACAGATACGCAGTATTTT. Translation gives CASSSTSAGRGTDTQYF.

The V gene is TRBV7-2, the J gene TRBJ2-3; 10 bases line up with TRBD1. Germline V gene sequence: CDR1 SGHTA, CDR2 FQGNSA. The junction had 10 bases not matched to a gene; V was cut back by 8 bases and J by 8 bases. The CDR3 extends over 14 amino acids. This CDR3 is CASRNSGTGATQYF. Written as DNA, the CDR3 is TGTGCCAGCCGGAATTCAGGGACAGGGGCTACGCAGTATTTT.

This chain uses TRBV2 with TRBJ1-1; D not resolved. Germline-derived CDR1 and CDR2 are SNHLY and FYNNEI. The CDR3 covers 14 residues. Trimming removed 6 bases at V and 4 bases at J, with 15 bases between. Here the CDR3 reads CASSRIRFSTEAFF. CDR3 nucleotides: TGTGCCAGCAGCCGAATTCGGTTCAGCACTGAAGCTTTCTTT.

This clonotype was seen many times. The chain joins TRBV3-1 to TRBJ1-1; D is undetermined. From germline, CDR1 is LGHDT and CDR2 YNNKEL (reference sequence). V was pared by 6 bases and J by 6 bases, with 11 bases between. The CDR3 is 12 residues long. CDR3 amino acids: CASSRGGSEAFF. The CDR3 DNA sequence: TGTGCCAGCAGTCGTGGAGGGTCTGAAGCTTTCTTT.

The chain couples TRBV27 to TRBJ2-2; D is perhaps TRBD1 or TRBD2 (6 bases each). Trimming stripped 7 bases from V and 5 bases from J, with 20 bases between. The CDR3 totals 16 residues. Germline-derived CDR1 and CDR2 are MNHEY and SMNVEV (reference sequence). CDR3 in amino acids: CASTSLGGPRTGELFF. The CDR3 DNA reads as TGTGCCAGCACATCCTTAGGGGGGCCGAGAACCGGGGAGCTGTTTTTT.